This record looks at one TCR beta chain sequence and its context. The antigen remains unidentified. The sample is drawn from a study of cytomegalovirus exposure and HLA in healthy donors. Study results and caveats: It was reported that TCR beta sequences correctly inferred the HLA-A and HLA-B alleles for most subjects. When analyzed later, a missense DCLRE1C variant was found to be linked to TCR beta V- and J-gene trimming.

The germline gives CDR1 MNHEY, CDR2 SVGAGI. V lost 0 bases, J lost 8 bases, and 10 bases lay in between. This CDR3 is 13 amino acids long. The PCR had 60 Vbeta and 13 Jbeta primers. Assay: immunoSEQ multiplex PCR; the TCRdb copy retains only in-frame clones and omits some. The sample records around 99,000 clones, 77% being singletons. This TCR was sampled from a male donor in good health and CMV-seronegative. This chain joins TRBV6-5 and TRBJ1-2; D not resolved. The sequencing input was PBMCs. This CDR3 reads CASSYSRGFGYTF. DNA for the CDR3: TGTGCCAGCAGTTACTCGAGAGGGTTCGGCTACACCTTC.